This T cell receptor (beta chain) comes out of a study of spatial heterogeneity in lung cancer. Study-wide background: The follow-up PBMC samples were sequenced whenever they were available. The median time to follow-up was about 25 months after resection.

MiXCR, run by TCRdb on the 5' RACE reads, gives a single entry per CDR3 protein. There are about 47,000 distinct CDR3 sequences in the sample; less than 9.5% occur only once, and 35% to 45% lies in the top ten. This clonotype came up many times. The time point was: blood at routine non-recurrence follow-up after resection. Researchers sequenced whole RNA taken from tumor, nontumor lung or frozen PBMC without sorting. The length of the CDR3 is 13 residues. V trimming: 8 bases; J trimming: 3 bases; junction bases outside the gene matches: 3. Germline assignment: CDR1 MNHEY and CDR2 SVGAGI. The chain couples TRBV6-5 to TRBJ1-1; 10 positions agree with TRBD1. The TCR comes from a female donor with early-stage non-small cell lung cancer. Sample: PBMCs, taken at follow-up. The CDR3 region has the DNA TGTGCCAGCTCCGGACAGGGGGACACTGAAGCTTTCTTT. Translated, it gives CASSGQGDTEAFF.